One sample yielded the 23 T cell receptor beta chains listed below, sequenced in a study of blood T cells in healthy people across ages. The use of a sample-barcoded 5' primer and a J-beta primer mix characterized a second PCR of roughly 6 to 11 cycles. One entry per CDR3 protein, called by TCRdb with MiXCR from the 5' RACE reads. The sample records about 1,500,000 distinct CDR3 sequences, 35% to 45% being singletons. Sequenced input: blood. Receptors were obtained from a woman between 18 and 30 years old in good health.

The chain uses TRBV15 and TRBJ1-2; the D is unclear. Germline CDR1 reads LNHNV; CDR2 reads YYDKDF (reference sequence). V was shortened by 3 bases and J by 6 bases, with 17 bases between the two germline ends. The CDR3 consists of 15 residues. CDR3 DNA: TGTGCCACCAGCAGGCCAGACTCTATTTGGAATGGCTACACCTTC. Translating gives CATSRPDSIWNGYTF.

This clonotype was observed a few times. The genes are TRBV7-3 and TRBJ1-2, with D unresolved. Trimming took off 2 bases at V and 3 bases at J, with 13 bases between the two ends. CDR1 SGHTA and CDR2 FQGTGA come from the germline V gene. The CDR3 is 15 amino acids. The CDR3 sequence is CASSLGPATYYGYTF. In nucleotides, the CDR3 is TGTGCCAGCAGCTTAGGGCCCGCGACGTACTATGGCTACACCTTC.

This clonotype was seen repeatedly, ten times or more. The chain uses TRBV29-1 and TRBJ2-3; 10 bases line up with TRBD1. With 7 bases clipped from V and 3 bases from J, the junction kept 4 bases outside the gene matches. Looked up from germline, CDR1 is SQVTM and CDR2 is ANQGSEA. The CDR3 extends over 13 amino acids. The CDR3 bases are TGCAGCGCCTCGGGACAGGGGACAGATACGCAGTATTTT. Translated: CSASGQGTDTQYF.

This clonotype was detected only a few times. This rearrangement joins TRBV7-2 to TRBJ2-3, with D possibly being TRBD1 or TRBD2 (5 bases each). Germline loops: CDR1 SGHTA, CDR2 FQGNSA. The CDR3 covers 16 residues. V was pared by 1 base and J by 4 bases, with 15 bases between. The CDR3, as DNA: TGTGCCAGCAGCTTAGGGGCTAGCAGGGCCGCAGATACGCAGTATTTT. This encodes CASSLGASRAADTQYF.

The chain is built from TRBV27 and TRBJ2-1, with 9 bases lining up with TRBD2. With V trimmed by 6 bases and J by 7 bases, 7 bases remained unmatched. Germline values: CDR1 MNHEY, CDR2 SMNVEV (reference sequence). The CDR3 spans 14 residues. CDR3 coding DNA: TGTGCCAGCAGAGCTAGCGGGGACTATAATGAGCAGTTCTTC. This translates into CASRASGDYNEQFF.

This clonotype was found a few times. The chain joins TRBV5-1 to TRBJ2-4; 8 nucleotides match TRBD1. The end of the DNA is better explained by TRBJ2-7, so the J call may be wrong. The CDR3 has 15 amino acids. Germline CDR1 and CDR2: SGHRS and YFSETQ. The CDR3 region is CASSLEGQDFDEQYF. CDR3 in DNA: TGCGCCAGCAGCTTGGAGGGACAGGATTTCGACGAGCAGTACTTC.

V is TRBV5-1 and J is TRBJ1-2; perhaps TRBD1 as D (6 bases). V was pared by 4 bases and J by 10 bases, with 17 bases between. This CDR3 region has 13 residues. Per the germline V gene, CDR1 is SGHRS and CDR2 is YFSETQ. The CDR3 protein is CASSGAGTPVYTF. The CDR3, as DNA: TGCGCCAGCAGCGGGGCCGGGACACCAGTCTACACCTTC.

The rearrangement uses TRBV27 and TRBJ1-3; D may be TRBD1 (5 bases). Germline-derived CDR1 and CDR2 are MNHEY and SMNVEV (reference sequence). This CDR3 contains 15 residues. Trimming removed 2 bases from V and 4 bases from J, with 12 bases in between. CDR3 sequence reads: CASSLKGGAGNTIYF. The CDR3 DNA reads TGTGCCAGCAGTTTAAAAGGAGGGGCCGGAAACACCATATATTTT.

This clonotype was detected once. One junction end disagrees with the germline gene, perhaps due to a read error. In DNA form, the CDR3 reads TGTGCCAGCAGTGACTCAGGAGGGCAAGGGGAGCTGTTTTTT. The encoded protein is CASSDSGGQGELFF. The chain couples TRBV6-5 to TRBJ2-2; tentative D call: TRBD2 (6 bases). The CDR3 runs 14 residues. Germline-derived CDR1 and CDR2 are MNHEY and SVGAGI.

The rearrangement joins TRBV20-1 to TRBJ2-7; 8 bases are a match to TRBD2. This CDR3 is 13 amino acids long. In germline, CDR1 is DFQATT, CDR2 SNEGSKA (reference sequence). CDR3 DNA: TGCAGGGCTGAACGGGGGGGATCCCACGAGCAGTACTTC. It specifies CRAERGGSHEQYF.

The genes are TRBV6-2 or TRBV6-3 and TRBJ1-5, with 11 positions matching TRBD1. V dropped 6 bases and J dropped 1; count of bases not matched to a gene: 2. Germline-derived CDR1 and CDR2 are MNHEY and SVGEGT. CDR3 length: 15 amino acids. The CDR3 region is CASRGQGASNQPQHF. CDR3 DNA sequence: TGTGCCAGCAGAGGACAGGGGGCGAGCAATCAGCCCCAGCATTTT.

V gene TRBV14 combines with J gene TRBJ1-4; tentatively, D is TRBD1 (5 bases). The length of the CDR3 is 16 residues. The germline gives CDR1 SGHDN, CDR2 FVKESK. Trimming removed 6 bases at V and 8 bases at J, with 22 bases between. The CDR3 loop is CASRSGTSKAHEKLFF. The CDR3, as DNA: TGTGCCAGCAGGTCCGGGACGTCAAAAGCACACGAAAAACTGTTTTTT.

Note on this clonotype: A much larger clonotype is one base distant, so this may be a read error. This sequence joins TRBV12-3 or TRBV12-4 and TRBJ2-1; 8 nucleotides agree with TRBD2. The CDR3 is made up of 15 amino acids. Trimming removed 5 bases from V and 7 bases from J; junction bases left unmatched: 10. The CDR3 nucleotides are TGTGCCAGCAGTCCCGGGGGGGTCCGGTCGAATGAGCAGTTCTTC. Its protein product is CASSPGGVRSNEQFF.

This clonotype was observed a few times. The chain recombines TRBV7-9 with TRBJ1-2; the match to TRBD1 covers 12 bases. Trimming cost V 3 bases and J 2 bases; bases outside gene matches: 10. This CDR3 spans 18 amino acids. Germline CDR1 reads SEHNR; CDR2 reads FQNEAQ (reference sequence). Here the CDR3 reads CASSFGPGTGGWNYGYTF. CDR3 DNA sequence: TGTGCCAGCAGCTTTGGTCCCGGGACAGGGGGCTGGAACTATGGCTACACCTTC. Full variable domain (remainder filled in from reference TRBV7-9 and TRBJ1-2): DTGVSQNPRHKITKRGQNVTFRCDPISEHNRLYWYRQTLGQGPEFLTYFQNEAQLEKSRLLSDRFSAERPKGSFSTLEIQRTEQGDSAMYLCASSFGPGTGGWNYGYTFGSGTRLTVV.

This clonotype was seen a few times. The CDR3 loop is CASSLGQGPGTEAFF. The CDR3 nucleotides read TGCGCCAGCAGCTTAGGTCAGGGACCGGGCACTGAAGCTTTCTTT. The J gene is TRBJ1-1, the V gene TRBV4-1; tentatively, D is TRBD1 (5 bases). CDR1 MGHRA and CDR2 YSYEKL come from the germline V gene. The CDR3 runs 15 residues. V lost 5 bases, J lost 4 bases, and 17 bases lay in between.

CDR3 DNA: TGTGCCAGCACGAGAGAAGCGGGCAATGAGCAGTTCTTC. Encoded protein: CASTREAGNEQFF. The chain recombines TRBV3-1 with TRBJ2-1; D is possibly TRBD2 (6 bases). Trimming removed 7 bases from V and 6 bases from J, with 13 bases in between. This CDR3 region has 13 residues. Germline values: CDR1 LGHDT, CDR2 YNNKEL (reference sequence).

The CDR3 sequence is CASSPIAGGPLDTQYF. The CDR3 DNA is TGTGCCAGCAGCCCTATAGCGGGAGGGCCGTTAGATACGCAGTATTTT. The genes are TRBV5-5 and TRBJ2-3, with 11 bases that match TRBD2. V trimming: 4 bases; J trimming: 5 bases; junction bases outside the gene matches: 9. Germline CDR1 and CDR2: SGHKS and YYEKEE (reference sequence). The CDR3 consists of 16 residues.

The chain links TRBV7-3 to TRBJ2-1, with TRBD1 as a possible D gene (5 bases). This CDR3 has 13 amino acids. The V gene lost 5 bases and the J gene lost 10 bases, with 15 bases spanning the gap. The germline CDR1 and CDR2 sequences are SGHTA and FQGTGA. This CDR3 reads CASSPQPGPEQFF. The CDR3 coding sequence is TGTGCCAGCAGCCCCCAGCCAGGGCCGGAGCAGTTCTTC.

The V gene is TRBV4-1, the J gene TRBJ2-1, with 9 bases that match TRBD2. Germline V lookup: CDR1 MGHRA, CDR2 YSYEKL. V lost 1 base to trimming and J lost 10 bases; unmatched junction nucleotides: 11. The CDR3 length is 16 residues. CDR3 sequence reads: CASSQGGIAGVREQFF. The CDR3 coding sequence is TGCGCCAGCAGCCAAGGCGGAATAGCGGGAGTAAGGGAGCAGTTCTTC.

The genes are TRBV20-1 and TRBJ1-1; TRBD1 might be the D (6 bases). The germline V and J ends were trimmed by 1 base and 5 bases, with 14 bases remaining between them. The V gene's germline CDR1 is DFQATT and CDR2 SNEGSKA (reference sequence). The CDR3 runs to 14 residues. Written as DNA, the CDR3 is TGCAGTGCTAGAGTTACAGGGATCGGGACTGAAGCTTTCTTT. Its translation is CSARVTGIGTEAFF.

This clonotype was picked up a small number of times. V gene TRBV4-1 combines with J gene TRBJ2-7; D not certain. Looked up from germline, CDR1 is MGHRA and CDR2 is YSYEKL. The CDR3 loop spans 14 amino acids. V was shortened by 1 base and J by 0 bases, with 7 bases between the two germline ends. The CDR3 DNA sequence: TGCGCCAGCAGCCAAGCGGTACTCTCCTACGAGCAGTACTTC. It specifies CASSQAVLSYEQYF.

The chain carries TRBV3-1 and TRBJ2-5; TRBD2 matches 14 bases. From germline, CDR1 is LGHDT and CDR2 YNNKEL (reference sequence). This CDR3 region has 14 residues. The V and J ends lost 5 bases and 8 bases, in that order; junction bases with no gene match: 4. CDR3 sequence (DNA): TGTGCCAGCAGCTCCGGGACTAGCGGGAGAACCCAGTACTTC. This encodes CASSSGTSGRTQYF.

Only a few counts were recorded for this clonotype. The chain recombines TRBV7-9 with TRBJ1-2; maybe TRBD1 (5 bases). The germline V and J ends were trimmed by 7 bases and 6 bases, with 12 bases remaining between them. The germline gives CDR1 SEHNR, CDR2 FQNEAQ (reference sequence). The CDR3 length is 12 residues. The CDR3 spells CASTPGGDGYTF. CDR3 nucleotide sequence: TGTGCCAGCACCCCGGGGGGGGATGGCTACACCTTC.